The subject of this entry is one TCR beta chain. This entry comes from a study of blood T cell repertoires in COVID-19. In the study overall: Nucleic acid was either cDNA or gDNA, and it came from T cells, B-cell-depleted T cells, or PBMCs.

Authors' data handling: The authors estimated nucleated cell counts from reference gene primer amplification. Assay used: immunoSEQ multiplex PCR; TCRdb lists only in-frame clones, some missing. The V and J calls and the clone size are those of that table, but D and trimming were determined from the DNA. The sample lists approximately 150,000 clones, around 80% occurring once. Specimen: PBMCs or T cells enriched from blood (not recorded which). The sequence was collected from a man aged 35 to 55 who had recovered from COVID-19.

In DNA, the CDR3 is TGTGCCAGCAGGTCCACCGGGACAGGGGGCAGTACGCAGTATTTT. This gives the protein CASRSTGTGGSTQYF. The V gene is TRBV7-8, the J gene TRBJ2-3, with 12 bases matching TRBD1. After removal of 6 bases from V and 8 bases from J, the junction contained 9 bases not matched to a gene. Germline V lookup: CDR1 SGHVS, CDR2 FQNEAQ. The CDR3 loop spans 15 amino acids.